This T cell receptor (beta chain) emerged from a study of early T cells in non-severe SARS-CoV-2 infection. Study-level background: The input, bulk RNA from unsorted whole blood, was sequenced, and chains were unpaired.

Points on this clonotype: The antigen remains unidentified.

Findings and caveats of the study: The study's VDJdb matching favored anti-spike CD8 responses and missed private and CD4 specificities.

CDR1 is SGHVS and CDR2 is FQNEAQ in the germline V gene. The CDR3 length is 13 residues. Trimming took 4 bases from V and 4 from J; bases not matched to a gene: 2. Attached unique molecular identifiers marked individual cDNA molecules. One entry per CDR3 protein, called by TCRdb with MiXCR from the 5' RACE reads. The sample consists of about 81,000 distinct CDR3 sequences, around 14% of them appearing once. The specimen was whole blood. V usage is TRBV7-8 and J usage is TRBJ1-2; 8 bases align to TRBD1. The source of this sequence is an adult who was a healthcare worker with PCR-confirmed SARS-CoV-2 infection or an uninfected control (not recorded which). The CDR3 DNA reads TGTGCCAGCAGCTCGGACAGGGTCTATGGCTACACCTTC. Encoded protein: CASSSDRVYGYTF.